These 20 T cell receptor beta chains were sequenced from one sample in a study of T-cell reconstitution after alpha-beta-depleted transplantation in children. The TCRbeta library incorporated unique molecular identifiers. TCRdb re-called the PCR reads through MiXCR, storing one row per CDR3 protein. Among around 500,000 distinct CDR3 sequences listed, 23% were seen once. The specimen was PBMCs, mostly from graft donor cells, collected 360 days after TCRalphabeta/CD19-depleted stem cell transplant. The receptors were gathered from a boy under two years old who had a stem cell transplant for acute myeloid leukemia, so the T cells may come from the graft donor.

The chain recombines TRBV7-9 with TRBJ1-3; D unresolved. The V end lost 0 bases, the J end lost 4 bases, and 4 bases lay between the germline ends. Germline CDR1 reads SEHNR; CDR2 reads FQNEAQ (reference sequence). CDR3 length: 13 amino acids. The CDR3 DNA is TGTGCCAGCAGCTTAGCCCGAGGAAACACCATATATTTT. Translation: CASSLARGNTIYF.

The rearrangement uses TRBV20-1 and TRBJ2-1; the D gene is possibly TRBD2 (7 bases). The CDR3 contains 14 residues. The V gene's germline CDR1 is DFQATT and CDR2 SNEGSKA (reference sequence). The V gene lost 3 bases and the J gene lost 4 bases, with 13 bases spanning the gap. CDR3 residues: CSARGGAPYNEQFF. As DNA, the CDR3 is TGCAGTGCTAGGGGGGGGGCCCCTTACAATGAGCAGTTCTTC.

The rearrangement uses TRBV6-5 and TRBJ2-6; D unclear. Trimming left V 2 bases short and J 4 bases short, with 9 bases between. CDR1 and CDR2 from the germline V gene are MNHEY and SVGAGI. The length of the CDR3 is 15 residues. In DNA, the CDR3 is TGTGCCAGCAGTTACCGACTGGGCGGGGCCAACGTCCTGACTTTC. Its protein product is CASSYRLGGANVLTF.

The CDR3 spells CASSLTRDEQFF. The CDR3 DNA reads as TGTGCCAGCAGCTTAACCCGCGATGAGCAGTTCTTC. The chain couples TRBV7-2 to TRBJ2-1; D gene uncertain. Trimming left V 2 bases short and J 8 bases short, with 7 bases between. The CDR3 runs to 12 residues. Germline assignment: CDR1 SGHTA and CDR2 FQGNSA.

This clonotype was counted many times. This chain uses TRBV12-3 or TRBV12-4 with TRBJ1-5; possibly TRBD1 for D (6 bases). There are 12 residues in the CDR3. The germline V and J ends were trimmed by 9 bases and 4 bases, with 10 bases remaining between them. For the CDR3, the DNA is TGTGCCAGTGGGGGGCGAAATCAGCCCCAGCATTTT. This gives the protein CASGGRNQPQHF.

This clonotype was counted ten times or more. The chain carries TRBV5-1 and TRBJ1-2; the D is unclear. CDR1 and CDR2 from the germline V gene are SGHRS and YFSETQ. The CDR3 contains 16 residues. V was shortened by 2 bases and J by 6 bases, with 20 bases between the two germline ends. The CDR3, as DNA: TGCGCCAGCAGCTTTGTTTTTTTAGGGCCCATTCATGGCTACACCTTC. Its protein product is CASSFVFLGPIHGYTF.

This sequence joins TRBV20-1 and TRBJ1-2; D remains unclear. The CDR3 runs 11 residues. CDR1 and CDR2 (germline): DFQATT, SNEGSKA (reference sequence). V was trimmed by 3 bases and J by 4 bases, leaving 6 bases between them. CDR3 DNA sequence: TGCAGTGCTAGCGTGGGCTATGGCTACACCTTC. Translating gives CSASVGYGYTF.

The sample holds a few counts of this clonotype. This chain connects TRBV6-1 to TRBJ2-6, with D possibly matching TRBD1 (5 bases). This CDR3 is 15 amino acids long. Per the germline V gene, CDR1 is MNHNS and CDR2 is SASEGT. Trimming took off 6 bases at V and 0 bases at J, with 9 bases between the two ends. The CDR3 nucleotides read TGTGCCAGCAGACAGGCTTTCTCTGGGGCCAACGTCCTGACTTTC. Translated: CASRQAFSGANVLTF.

This clonotype appeared many times. The chain joins TRBV12-3 or TRBV12-4 to TRBJ2-7, with D perhaps matching TRBD1 (6 bases). V was trimmed by 7 bases and J by 1 base, leaving 11 bases between them. The CDR3 spans 13 residues. The DNA of the CDR3 is TGTGCCAGCAAAGGGACACGTTCCTACGAGCAGTACTTC. Residues: CASKGTRSYEQYF.

The chain has TRBV7-2 and TRBJ2-2; the match to TRBD1 covers 7 bases. V lost 5 bases, J lost 4 bases, and 4 bases stayed unmatched. Germline lookup yields CDR1 SGHTA and CDR2 FQGNSA. The CDR3 is made up of 14 amino acids. CDR3: CASSVTGVTGELFF. DNA of the CDR3: TGTGCCAGCAGCGTCACAGGGGTCACCGGGGAGCTGTTTTTT.

Worth noting for this clonotype: One end of the junction is discordant with germline, which a read error may explain. The chain links TRBV5-6 to TRBJ2-7; tentatively, D is TRBD1 or TRBD2 (5 bases each). The CDR3 runs to 12 residues. The V gene's germline CDR1 is SGHDT and CDR2 YYEEEE. As DNA, the CDR3 is TGTGCCAGCAGCACAACCGGGACGACAACCCGTTTC. It yields the protein CASSTTGTTTRF. Based on the CDR3 plus reference TRBV5-6 and TRBJ2-7, the full variable domain is DAGVTQSPTHLIKTRGQQVTLRCSPKSGHDTVSWYQQALGQGPQFIFQYYEEEERQRGNFPDRFSGHQFPNYSSELNVNALLLGDSALYLCASSTTGTTTRFGPGTRLTVT.

This clonotype has at least ten counts. J is TRBJ1-2 and V is TRBV12-3 or TRBV12-4; 7 bases map to TRBD1. This CDR3 has 14 amino acids. V gave up 5 bases and J gave up 4 bases; unmatched junction bases: 7. The CDR3 is CASSLRGLPYGYTF. For the CDR3, the DNA is TGTGCCAGCAGTCTAAGGGGGCTGCCCTATGGCTACACCTTC.

This sequence joins TRBV2 and TRBJ2-1; 7 bases are shared with TRBD1. The CDR3 has 14 amino acids. CDR1 is SNHLY, CDR2 FYNNEI, per germline. The V gene end was trimmed by 6 bases and the J gene end by 6 bases; junction bases not matched to a gene: 8. CDR3 sequence: CASRDPGQINEQFF. The CDR3 nucleotides read TGTGCCAGCAGGGATCCGGGACAGATCAATGAGCAGTTCTTC.

This clonotype has ten or more counts. V usage is TRBV6-1 and J usage is TRBJ2-7; D not certain. Germline assignment: CDR1 MNHNS and CDR2 SASEGT. The CDR3 is 13 residues long. V dropped 4 bases and J dropped 4 bases, with 11 bases sitting between them. DNA of the CDR3: TGTGCCAGCAGTGCCACTACAGCGTACGAGCAGTACGTC. Translated: CASSATTAYEQYV.

This clonotype was counted many times. The rearrangement uses TRBV4-3 and TRBJ2-2; 8 nucleotides align to TRBD1. Losses at the gene ends were 1 base for V and 6 bases for J; bases not matched to a gene: 4. Germline loops: CDR1 LGHNA, CDR2 YSLEER. The CDR3 is 15 residues long. CDR3 sequence reads: CASSQVDREAGELFF. The CDR3 DNA sequence: TGCGCCAGCAGCCAAGTGGACAGGGAAGCCGGGGAGCTGTTTTTT.

The rearrangement uses TRBV20-1 and TRBJ2-3, with 7 bases aligning to TRBD2. Germline CDR1 is DFQATT and CDR2 is SNEGSKA (reference sequence). V trimming: 5 bases; J trimming: 0 bases; junction bases outside the gene matches: 11. This CDR3 spans 16 amino acids. CDR3: CSAPLGGGTSTDTQYF. The CDR3 DNA is TGCAGTGCTCCCCTGGGCGGGGGAACTAGCACAGATACGCAGTATTTT.

The chain carries TRBV15 and TRBJ2-7; D may be TRBD2 (7 bases). V dropped 0 bases and J dropped 6 bases, with 12 bases sitting between them. Germline CDR1 is LNHNV and CDR2 is YYDKDF (reference sequence). This CDR3 region has 14 residues. The CDR3 region is CATSRDRGAGEQYV. The DNA for the CDR3 is TGTGCCACCAGCAGAGATCGGGGGGCTGGCGAGCAGTACGTC.

This clonotype showed up many times. The chain is built from TRBV29-1 and TRBJ2-6; D not resolved. Germline lookup yields CDR1 SQVTM and CDR2 ANQGSEA. V gave up 7 bases and J gave up 0 bases, with 10 bases separating them. The CDR3 contains 14 residues. The CDR3 here is CSGLVGSGANVLTF. DNA of the CDR3: TGCAGCGGCTTAGTTGGCTCTGGGGCCAACGTCCTGACTTTC.

The chain is built from TRBV29-1 and TRBJ1-1; 8 bases fit TRBD1. CDR3 length: 14 amino acids. CDR1 is SQVTM, CDR2 ANQGSEA, per germline. V lost 6 bases, J lost 4 bases, and 10 bases stayed unmatched. The CDR3, as DNA: TGCAGCGTAGCAGGGGGCAAGGGGGGCACTGAAGCTTTCTTT. This gives the protein CSVAGGKGGTEAFF.

V usage is TRBV7-2 and J usage is TRBJ2-5; no clear D gene. The CDR3 is made up of 14 amino acids. Trimming stripped 5 bases from V and 0 bases from J, with 10 bases between. Germline V lookup: CDR1 SGHTA, CDR2 FQGNSA. The CDR3 loop reads CASSPGPDQETQYF. CDR3 DNA: TGTGCCAGCAGCCCTGGGCCAGACCAAGAGACCCAGTACTTC.